The rows below give T cell receptor beta chains drawn from one sample of a study of memory CD4+ T cells and cytomegalovirus serostatus. TCRdb's copy holds only in-frame clones and misses some; the assay was immunoSEQ multiplex PCR. The data hold some 80,000 clones, with around 80% observed a single time. Sequences were obtained from memory CD4+ T cells from blood. These receptors all stem from an adult in good health and CMV-seronegative. CDR3s include the opening cysteine and the closing phenylalanine or tryptophan. A D gene is named only where the DNA matches it firmly. Not all rows give a size; the values are once, few, many and, for expanded clones, a class.

>TRBV9|TRBJ2-5|.|.
CASSVPTGFGETQYF
TGTGCCAGCAGCGTACCTACAGGGTTCGGAGAGACCCAGTACTTC
>TRBV7-8|TRBJ1-2|TRBD1|.
CASSFGQVNYGYTF
TGTGCCAGCAGCTTCGGACAGGTTAACTATGGCTACACCTTC
>TRBV4-1|TRBJ2-3|TRBD2|.
CASSQRTSGGNTDTQYF
TGCGCCAGCAGCCAACGGACTAGCGGGGGTAACACAGATACGCAGTATTTT
>TRBV7-2|TRBJ2-5|.|.
CASRLMETQYF
TGTGCCAGCAGGTTAATGGAGACCCAGTACTTC
>TRBV7-8|TRBJ2-5|TRBD2|.
CASSLGLAEQETQYF
TGTGCCAGCAGCTTAGGACTAGCGGAACAAGAGACCCAGTACTTC
>TRBV28|TRBJ2-3|.|.
CASSSRVGSDTQYF
TGTGCCAGCAGTTCCAGGGTAGGTTCAGATACGCAGTATTTT
>TRBV7-2|TRBJ1-1|.|.
CASSPTVTTLNTEAFF
TGTGCCAGCAGCCCGACAGTAACAACCCTGAACACTGAAGCTTTCTTT
>TRBV7-3|TRBJ2-2|TRBD2|.
CASSLFGGGRGGELFF
TGTGCCAGCAGCTTATTCGGGGGGGGCCGAGGCGGGGAGCTGTTTTTT
>TRBV6-5|TRBJ2-2|.|.
CASSPRDTNTGELFF
TGTGCCAGCAGTCCCCGGGACACAAACACCGGGGAGCTGTTTTTT
>TRBV15|TRBJ2-7|.|.
CATSREADRLYEQYF
TGTGCCACCAGCAGAGAGGCGGACAGACTGTACGAGCAGTACTTC
>TRBV27|TRBJ2-1|TRBD1|.
CASSFTGGYNEQFF
TGTGCCAGCAGTTTTACAGGGGGGTACAATGAGCAGTTCTTC
>TRBV19|TRBJ1-5|.|.
CASSIGRQGNQPQHF
TGTGCCAGTAGTATAGGGAGGCAGGGCAATCAGCCCCAGCATTTT
>TRBV7-8|TRBJ2-2|.|.
CASSSYANTGELFF
TGTGCCAGCAGCTCATACGCGAACACCGGGGAGCTGTTTTTT
>TRBV19|TRBJ1-4|.|.
CASNKGLGEKLFF
TGTGCCAGTAATAAGGGGTTGGGAGAAAAACTGTTTTTT
>TRBV7-3|TRBJ2-6|.|.
CASSFGNSGANVLTF
TGTGCCAGCAGCTTTGGTAACTCTGGGGCCAACGTCCTGACTTTC
>TRBV10-3|TRBJ1-5|.|.
CAIRDSRWDQPQHF
TGTGCCATCAGGGACTCCCGATGGGACCAGCCCCAGCATTTT
>TRBV30|TRBJ1-2|.|.
CAWSALWGPPITF
TGTGCCTGGAGTGCCCTATGGGGTCCCCCTATTACCTTC
>TRBV28|TRBJ1-5|.|.
CASSPLKISNQPQHF
TGTGCCAGCAGTCCTTTAAAAATTAGCAATCAGCCCCAGCATTTT
>TRBV4-2|TRBJ1-3|.|many
CASSQDRQHRNTIYF
TGTGCCAGCAGCCAGGATCGACAGCACCGAAACACCATATATTTT
>TRBV30|TRBJ1-1|.|.
CAWSQDANTEAFF
TGTGCCTGGAGTCAGGACGCGAACACTGAAGCTTTCTTT
>TRBV5-1|TRBJ1-5|TRBD1|.
CASSPGLGTAVQPQHF
TGCGCCAGCAGCCCCGGTTTAGGGACAGCTGTTCAGCCCCAGCATTTT
>TRBV6-6|TRBJ1-1|.|.
CASTTPDQGFLIAFF
TGTGCCAGCACCACCCCGGATCAGGGGTTCCTTATTGCTTTCTTT
>TRBV29-1|TRBJ2-3|TRBD1|.
CSAGQGSDTQYF
TGCAGCGCCGGACAGGGTTCGGATACGCAGTATTTT
>TRBV9|TRBJ1-1|.|.
CASSVGPGPHEAFF
TGTGCCAGCAGCGTAGGCCCAGGGCCTCATGAAGCTTTCTTT